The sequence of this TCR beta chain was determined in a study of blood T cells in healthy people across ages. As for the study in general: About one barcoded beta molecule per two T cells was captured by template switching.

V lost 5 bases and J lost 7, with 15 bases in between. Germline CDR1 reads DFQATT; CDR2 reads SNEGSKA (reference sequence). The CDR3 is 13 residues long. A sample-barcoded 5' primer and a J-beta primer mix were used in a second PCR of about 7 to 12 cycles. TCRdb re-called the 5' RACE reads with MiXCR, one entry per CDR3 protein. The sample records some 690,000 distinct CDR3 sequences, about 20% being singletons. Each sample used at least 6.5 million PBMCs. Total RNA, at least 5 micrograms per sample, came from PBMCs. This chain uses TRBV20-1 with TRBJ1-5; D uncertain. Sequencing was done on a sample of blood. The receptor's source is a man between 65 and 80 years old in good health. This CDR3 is CSAGGLRRQPQHF. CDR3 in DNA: TGCAGTGCTGGAGGACTTCGCCGACAGCCCCAGCATTTT.